This T cell receptor (beta chain) was sequenced in a study (dated by TCRdb to between 2014 and 2016). As for the study more broadly: The study examined whether tumor-infiltrating Tregs in breast cancer are drawn from blood Tregs or arise in situ by conversion from other CD4+ T cell subsets.

Full-length TCR variable regions were amplified by 5' RACE PCR using constant-region reverse primers, and then by semi-nested PCR using Nested Universal Primer A. The ReliaPrep RNA Cell Miniprep System was used to extract total RNA, which was then reverse transcribed into 5'RACE-ready cDNA with the SMARTer RACE 5'/3' Kit. Multiplex adaptors were used to barcode full-length TCR alpha and beta libraries, and the barcoded libraries were sequenced on an Illumina MiSeq. Processing in the source paper ran as follows. For each of nine subset-tissue groups, sequencing data from the five patients were combined, and the groups were compared by unsupervised clustering of TCR gene usage. The Morisita-Horn index, with shared sequences weighted by their contribution to each repertoire, was used to calculate repertoire similarity. Using fastp trimming at Q25 and MiXCR clonotype assembly, TCRdb reanalyzed the public sequencing data and kept in-frame beta chains. Rows are unified per CDR3 protein, each entry keeping the most common DNA and genes. In this record, the V and J calls reflect TCRdb's handling and not the investigators' own analysis. Here the sample has more than 55,000 distinct CDR3 sequences; less than 25% occur a single time. The ten largest make up 3.2% of the sample.

What the research found in general, with its limitations: In terms of TCR gene usage, tumor memory CD4+ T cells clustered together with blood and lymph node memory CD4+ cells, as well as with lymph node naive CD4+ cells. Validation in the larger cohort was restricted to a single TCR beta V-J rearrangement rather than whole repertoires. The greatest overlap of tumor-infiltrating Treg TCR alpha and beta sequences was with tumor naive CD4+ T cells, followed next by blood naive CD4+ T cells.

With regard to this clonotype: No cognate antigen has been identified for it. Per-base qualities were not stored, and no clone one base away is much larger.

From the germline V gene, CDR1 is LGHNA and CDR2 is YNFKEQ. Trimming costs V 3 bases and J 4 bases, and their ends lie 22 bases apart. From its cysteine to its phenylalanine, the CDR3 spans 18 amino acids. Only CDR3 DNA is held: 54 bases, read in frame from base 1. Cells that were CD4+CD25+CD127-/low were isolated as Tregs. Tregs, naive and memory CD4+ T cells from tumor, blood and ipsilateral draining lymph nodes of five breast cancer patients underwent full-length TCR alpha and beta sequencing. Tumor tissue and lymph nodes obtained by ipsilateral axillary dissection were perfused with PBS, cut into small pieces and digested using collagenase I and hyaluronidase. Sorted cell populations were confirmed by FACS to exceed 90% purity.

The material sequenced was tumor-infiltrating Tregs sorted from the breast tumor. The receptor chain draws on TRBV4-2 and TRBJ1-5; possibly the D gene is TRBD1, per 6 matching bases. The TCR originated in a female donor with breast cancer. Here the CDR3 is given as CASSQDKIQGVGNQPQHF. The nucleotide sequence reads as follows: TGTGCCAGCAGCCAGGATAAGATACAGGGCGTAGGGAATCAGCCCCAGCATTTT.